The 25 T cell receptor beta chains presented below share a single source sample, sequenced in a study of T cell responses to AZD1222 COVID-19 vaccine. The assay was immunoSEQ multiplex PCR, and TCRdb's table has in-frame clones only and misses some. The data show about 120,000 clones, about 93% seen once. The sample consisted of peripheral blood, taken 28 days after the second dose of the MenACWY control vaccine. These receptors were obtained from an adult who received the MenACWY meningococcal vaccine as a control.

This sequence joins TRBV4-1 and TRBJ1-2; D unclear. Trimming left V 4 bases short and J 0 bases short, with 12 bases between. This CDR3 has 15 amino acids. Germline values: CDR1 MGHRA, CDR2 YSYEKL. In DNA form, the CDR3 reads TGCGCCAGCAGCCCCCTTCGGGGAGCTAACTATGGCTACACCTTC. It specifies CASSPLRGANYGYTF.

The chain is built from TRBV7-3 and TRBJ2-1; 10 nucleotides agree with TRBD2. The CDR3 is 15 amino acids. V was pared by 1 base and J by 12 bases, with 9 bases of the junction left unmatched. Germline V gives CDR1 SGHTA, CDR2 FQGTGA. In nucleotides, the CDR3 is TGTGCCAGCAGCTTAAGCGCTAGCGGGGGCCGGAGGCAGTTCTTC. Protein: CASSLSASGGRRQFF.

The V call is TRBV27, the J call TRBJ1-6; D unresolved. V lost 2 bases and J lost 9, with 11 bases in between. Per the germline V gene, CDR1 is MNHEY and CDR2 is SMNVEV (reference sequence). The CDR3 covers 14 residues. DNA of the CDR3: TGTGCCAGCAGTTTAACAGCTAGTGGTTCACCCCTCCACTTT. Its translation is CASSLTASGSPLHF.

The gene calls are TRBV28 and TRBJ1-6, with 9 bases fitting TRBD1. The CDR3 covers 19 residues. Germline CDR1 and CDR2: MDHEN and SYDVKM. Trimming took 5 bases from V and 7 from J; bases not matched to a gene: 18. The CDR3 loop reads CASSLPGTGTRALNSPLHF. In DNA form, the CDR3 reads TGTGCCAGCAGTCTCCCCGGGACAGGGACACGAGCTTTGAATTCACCCCTCCACTTT.

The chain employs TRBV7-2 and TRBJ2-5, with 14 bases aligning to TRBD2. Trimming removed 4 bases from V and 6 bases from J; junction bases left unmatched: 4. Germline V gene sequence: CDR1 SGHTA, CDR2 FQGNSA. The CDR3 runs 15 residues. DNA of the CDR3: TGTGCCAGCAGCTCGACTAGCGGGGGGGCACAGACCCAGTACTTC. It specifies CASSSTSGGAQTQYF.

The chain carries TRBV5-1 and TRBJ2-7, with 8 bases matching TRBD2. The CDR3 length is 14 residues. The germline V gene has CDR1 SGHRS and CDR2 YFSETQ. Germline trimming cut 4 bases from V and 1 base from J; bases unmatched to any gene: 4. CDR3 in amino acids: CASSQGLGSYEQYF. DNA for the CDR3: TGCGCCAGCAGCCAGGGACTAGGATCCTACGAGCAGTACTTC. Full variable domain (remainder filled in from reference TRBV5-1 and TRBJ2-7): KAGVTQTPRYLIKTRGQQVTLSCSPISGHRSVSWYQQTPGQGLQFLFEYFSETQRNKGNFPGRFSGRQFSNSRSEMNVSTLELGDSALYLCASSQGLGSYEQYFGPGTRLTVT.

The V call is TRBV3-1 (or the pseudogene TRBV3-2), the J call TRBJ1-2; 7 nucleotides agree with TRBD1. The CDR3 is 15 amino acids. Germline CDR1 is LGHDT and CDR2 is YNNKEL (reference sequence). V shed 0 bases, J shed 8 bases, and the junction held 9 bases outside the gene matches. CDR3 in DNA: TGTGCCAGCAGCCAAGAGGGACAGATAGTGAGGGGCTACACCTTC. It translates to CASSQEGQIVRGYTF.

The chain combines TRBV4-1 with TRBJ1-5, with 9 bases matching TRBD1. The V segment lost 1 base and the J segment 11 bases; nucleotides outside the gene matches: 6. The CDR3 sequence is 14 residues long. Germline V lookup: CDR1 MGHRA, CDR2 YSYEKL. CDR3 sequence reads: CASSQGGQGFAQHF. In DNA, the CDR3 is TGCGCCAGCAGCCAAGGGGGACAGGGATTTGCCCAGCATTTT.

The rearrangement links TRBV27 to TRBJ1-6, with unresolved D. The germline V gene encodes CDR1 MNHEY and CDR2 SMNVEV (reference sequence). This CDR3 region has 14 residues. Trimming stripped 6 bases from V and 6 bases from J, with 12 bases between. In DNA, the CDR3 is TGTGCCAGCAGCCAGAGACCGCTTAATTCACCCCTCCACTTT. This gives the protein CASSQRPLNSPLHF.

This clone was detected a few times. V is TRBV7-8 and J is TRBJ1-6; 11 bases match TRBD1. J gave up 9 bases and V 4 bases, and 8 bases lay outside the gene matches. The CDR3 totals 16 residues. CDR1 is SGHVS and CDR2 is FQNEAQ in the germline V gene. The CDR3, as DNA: TGTGCCAGCAGCTCGATACCGGGACAGGGGGGTTCACCCCTCCACTTT. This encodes CASSSIPGQGGSPLHF.

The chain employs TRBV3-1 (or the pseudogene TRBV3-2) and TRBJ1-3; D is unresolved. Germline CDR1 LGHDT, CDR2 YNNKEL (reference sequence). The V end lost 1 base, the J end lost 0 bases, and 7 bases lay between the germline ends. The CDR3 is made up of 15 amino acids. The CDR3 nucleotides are TGTGCCAGCAGCCAAGGGGCGTCCTCTGGAAACACCATATATTTT. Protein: CASSQGASSGNTIYF.

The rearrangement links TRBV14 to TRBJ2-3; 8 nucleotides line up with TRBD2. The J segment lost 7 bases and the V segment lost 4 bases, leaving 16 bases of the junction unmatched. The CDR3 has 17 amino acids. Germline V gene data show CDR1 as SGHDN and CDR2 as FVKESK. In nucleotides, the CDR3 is TGTGCCAGCAGCCGTACTGGCGGGGGGACCTCAAGTAATACGCAGTATTTT. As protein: CASSRTGGGTSSNTQYF.

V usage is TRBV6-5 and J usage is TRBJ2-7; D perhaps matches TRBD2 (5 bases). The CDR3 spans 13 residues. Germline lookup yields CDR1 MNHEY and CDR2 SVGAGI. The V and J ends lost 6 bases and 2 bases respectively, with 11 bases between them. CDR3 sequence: CASRSGNTYEQYV. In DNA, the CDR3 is TGTGCCAGCAGGTCCGGGAATACCTACGAGCAGTACGTC.

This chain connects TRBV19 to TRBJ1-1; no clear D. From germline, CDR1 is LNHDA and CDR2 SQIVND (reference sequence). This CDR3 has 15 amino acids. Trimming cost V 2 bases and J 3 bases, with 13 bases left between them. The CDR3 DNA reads TGTGCCAGTAGTATACGCTACACCTCCGACACTGAAGCTTTCTTT. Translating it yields CASSIRYTSDTEAFF.

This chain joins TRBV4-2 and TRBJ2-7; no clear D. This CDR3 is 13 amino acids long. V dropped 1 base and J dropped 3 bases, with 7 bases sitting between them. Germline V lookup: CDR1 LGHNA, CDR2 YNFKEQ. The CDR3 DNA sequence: TGTGCCAGCAGCCAAGGATCTAGCTACGAGCAGTACTTC. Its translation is CASSQGSSYEQYF.

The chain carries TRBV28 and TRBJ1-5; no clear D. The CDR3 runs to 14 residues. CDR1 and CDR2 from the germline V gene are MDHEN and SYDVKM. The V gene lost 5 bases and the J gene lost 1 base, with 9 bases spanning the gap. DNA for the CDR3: TGTGCCAGCAGTCAGTCGGTGAGCAATCAGCCCCAGCATTTT. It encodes CASSQSVSNQPQHF.

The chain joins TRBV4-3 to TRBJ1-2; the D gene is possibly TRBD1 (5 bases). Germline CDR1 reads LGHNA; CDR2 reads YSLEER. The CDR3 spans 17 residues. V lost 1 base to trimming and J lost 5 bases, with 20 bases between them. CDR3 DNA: TGCGCCAGCAGCCAAGGACAGTTTCCTGAGCCGGGGTATGGCTACACCTTC. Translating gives CASSQGQFPEPGYGYTF.

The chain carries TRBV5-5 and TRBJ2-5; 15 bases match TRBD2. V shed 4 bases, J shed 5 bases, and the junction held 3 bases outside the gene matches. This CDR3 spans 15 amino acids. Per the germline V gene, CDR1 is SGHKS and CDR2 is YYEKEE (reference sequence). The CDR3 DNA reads TGTGCCAGCAGCGAGGGACTAGCGGGAGGTGAGACCCAGTACTTC. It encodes CASSEGLAGGETQYF. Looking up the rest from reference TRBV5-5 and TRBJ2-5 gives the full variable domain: DAGVTQSPTHLIKTRGQQVTLRCSPISGHKSVSWYQQVLGQGPQFIFQYYEKEERGRGNFPDRFSARQFPNYSSELNVNALLLGDSALYLCASSEGLAGGETQYFGPGTRLLVL.

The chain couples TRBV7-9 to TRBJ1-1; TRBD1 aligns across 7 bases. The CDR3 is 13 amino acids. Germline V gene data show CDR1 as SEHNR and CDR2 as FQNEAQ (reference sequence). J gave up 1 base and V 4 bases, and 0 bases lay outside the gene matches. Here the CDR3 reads CASSWDRNTEAFF. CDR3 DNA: TGTGCCAGCAGCTGGGACAGGAACACTGAAGCTTTCTTT.

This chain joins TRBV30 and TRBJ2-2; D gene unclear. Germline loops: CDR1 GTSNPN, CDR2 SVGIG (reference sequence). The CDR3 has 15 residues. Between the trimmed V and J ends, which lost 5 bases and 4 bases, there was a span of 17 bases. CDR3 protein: CAWSLVSGVTGELFF. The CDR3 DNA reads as TGTGCCTGGTCCCTTGTGTCGGGTGTCACCGGGGAGCTGTTTTTT.

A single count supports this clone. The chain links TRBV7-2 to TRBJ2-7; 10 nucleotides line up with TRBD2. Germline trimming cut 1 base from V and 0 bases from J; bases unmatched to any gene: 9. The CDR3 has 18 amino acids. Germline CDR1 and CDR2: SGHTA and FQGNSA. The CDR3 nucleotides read TGTGCCAGCAGCTTAGAAGCTAGCGGGAGTCTCAGCTCCTACGAGCAGTACTTC. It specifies CASSLEASGSLSSYEQYF.

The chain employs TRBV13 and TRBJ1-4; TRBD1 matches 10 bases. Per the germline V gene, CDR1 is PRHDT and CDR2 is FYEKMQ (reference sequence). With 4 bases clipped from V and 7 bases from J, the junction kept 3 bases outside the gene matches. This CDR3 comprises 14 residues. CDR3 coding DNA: TGTGCCAGCAGCTCCGGGACAGGGGTTGAAAAACTGTTTTTT. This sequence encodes CASSSGTGVEKLFF.

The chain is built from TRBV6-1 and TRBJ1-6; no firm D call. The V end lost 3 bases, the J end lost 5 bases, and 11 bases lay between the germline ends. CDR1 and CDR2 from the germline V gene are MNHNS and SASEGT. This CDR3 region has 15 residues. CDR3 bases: TGTGCCAGCAGTGATATGGACCCTAATAATTCACCCCTCCACTTT. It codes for CASSDMDPNNSPLHF.

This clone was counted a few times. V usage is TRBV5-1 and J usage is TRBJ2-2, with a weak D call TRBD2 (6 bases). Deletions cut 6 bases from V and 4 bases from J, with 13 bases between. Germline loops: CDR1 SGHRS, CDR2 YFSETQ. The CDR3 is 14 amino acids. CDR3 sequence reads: CASTLIGSTGELFF. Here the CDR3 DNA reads TGCGCCAGCACCCTGATCGGGAGCACCGGGGAGCTGTTTTTT.

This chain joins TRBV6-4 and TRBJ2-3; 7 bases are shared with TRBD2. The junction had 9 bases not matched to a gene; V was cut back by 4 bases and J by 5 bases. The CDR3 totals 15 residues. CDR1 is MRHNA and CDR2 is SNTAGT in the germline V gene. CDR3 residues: CASSVEAGQRDTQYF. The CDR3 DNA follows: TGTGCCAGCAGTGTTGAAGCGGGGCAGAGAGATACGCAGTATTTT.